This T cell receptor (beta chain) is drawn from a study of CXCR3-negative and CXCR3-positive naive CD8 T cells. Study-level results: Naive cells that were CXCR3-positive had more hydrophobic TRB CDR3s (compared with CXCR3-negative naive cells).

A remark on this clonotype: The antigen is not known.

The CDR3 is made up of 13 amino acids. Germline CDR1 reads MNHEY; CDR2 reads SVGAGI. In preparing the TRB cDNA libraries, 5' RACE with UMI labels was used. TCRdb reprocessed the 5' RACE reads and keeps a single row for each CDR3 protein, giving no DNA. The sample table includes tens of thousands of distinct CDR3 sequences. The origin of this receptor is a human donor in good health. Some clones in this sample may be carry-over from other donors' samples. The sequencing input was naive CXCR3+ CD8+ T cells from blood. Subset denoted: CD45RO-CCR7+CD27+CD95- naive CD8+ T cells expressing CXCR3 (TNR3+). This chain joins TRBV6-5 and TRBJ2-7; the TCRdb D gene call, TRBD2, has no DNA to confirm it. CDR3 sequence reads: CASSWTSGYEQYF.